This paragraph covers one T cell receptor beta chain sequence. Its antigen is not identified. V was cut by 3 bases and J by 4 bases, with 10 bases left in between. Germline V gives CDR1 SGHRS, CDR2 YFSETQ. The CDR3 is made up of 13 amino acids. Viral peptide pools were used in the ViraFEST assay to expand antigen-specific CD4+ T cells, and sequencing came afterward. Upon completion of 10 to 11 days in culture, CD4+ T cells were isolated. The healthy vaccine recipients, who had no prior SARS-CoV-2 infection, showed negative nucleocapsid antibodies. This record comes from a study of vaccination effects on CD4 cells after COVID-19. The data were produced by immunoSEQ multiplex PCR, yet TCRdb's version contains in-frame clones alone and is incomplete. The repertoire includes around 71,000 clones, around three quarters of them detected once, and roughly 3.9% sits in the top ten.

This TCR derives from a human donor who received a COVID-19 vaccine. The chain carries TRBV5-1 and TRBJ1-2, with D hard to call. Here the sequenced sample was CD4+ T cells from PBMCs cultured with HCoV-OC43 spike peptides, taken before COVID-19 vaccination. Specified subset: HCoV-OC43 spike overlapping peptide pool stimulation. The CDR3: CASSSQPLYGYTF. The CDR3 bases are TGCGCCAGCAGCTCACAGCCTCTCTATGGCTACACCTTC.